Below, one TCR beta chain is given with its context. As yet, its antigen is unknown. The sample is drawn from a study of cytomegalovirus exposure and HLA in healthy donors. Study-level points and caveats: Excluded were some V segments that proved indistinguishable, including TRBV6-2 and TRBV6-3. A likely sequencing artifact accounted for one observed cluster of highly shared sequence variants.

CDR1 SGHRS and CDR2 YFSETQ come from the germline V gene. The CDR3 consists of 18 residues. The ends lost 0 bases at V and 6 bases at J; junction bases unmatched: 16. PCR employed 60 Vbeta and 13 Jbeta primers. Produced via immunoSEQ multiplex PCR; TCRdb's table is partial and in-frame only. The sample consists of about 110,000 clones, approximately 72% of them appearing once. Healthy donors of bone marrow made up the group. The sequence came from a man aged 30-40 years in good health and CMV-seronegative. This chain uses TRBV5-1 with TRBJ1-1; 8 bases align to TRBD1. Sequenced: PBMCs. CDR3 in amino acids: CASSLGFRTGYPSPEAFF. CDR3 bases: TGCGCCAGCAGCTTGGGGTTTCGGACAGGGTATCCGTCTCCTGAAGCTTTCTTT. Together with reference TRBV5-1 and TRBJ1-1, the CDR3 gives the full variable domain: KAGVTQTPRYLIKTRGQQVTLSCSPISGHRSVSWYQQTPGQGLQFLFEYFSETQRNKGNFPGRFSGRQFSNSRSEMNVSTLELGDSALYLCASSLGFRTGYPSPEAFFGQGTRLTVV.